Below, 12 T cell receptor beta chains from the same sample are listed, as sequenced in a study of brain T cells in children with intractable seizures. The table came from immunoSEQ multiplex PCR; TCRdb's copy has only in-frame clones and leaves some out. The table lists about 340,000 clones, more than 85% of them singletons. Sample time point: blood from clinic visit 5 months post-surgery; TSC patient then seizure free. Material: peripheral blood, obtained 4 to 5 months after surgery. The receptors come from a boy in the first two years of life with tuberous sclerosis and intractable seizures.

V gene TRBV7-3 combines with J gene TRBJ2-3; 10 bases line up with TRBD1. There are 13 residues in the CDR3. Germline CDR1 and CDR2: SGHTA and FQGTGA. The V gene end was trimmed by 6 bases and the J gene end by 4 bases; junction bases not matched to a gene: 1. DNA for the CDR3: TGTGCCAGCAGTGGACAGGGGGCAGATACGCAGTATTTT. It is translated as CASSGQGADTQYF.

The gene calls are TRBV15 and TRBJ1-2; TRBD1 agrees at 7 bases. Germline V gives CDR1 LNHNV, CDR2 YYDKDF (reference sequence). The CDR3 contains 18 residues. J gave up 0 bases and V 0 bases, and 10 bases lay outside the gene matches. The CDR3 region has the DNA TGTGCCACCAGCAGAGAACGTCGGGACAGTCAAGCTAACTATGGCTACACCTTC. Its translation is CATSRERRDSQANYGYTF.

The rearrangement uses TRBV7-3 and TRBJ1-1; no clear D gene. Deletions cut 2 bases from V and 3 bases from J, with 10 bases between. CDR1 and CDR2 from the germline V gene are SGHTA and FQGTGA. This CDR3 has 14 amino acids. The CDR3 region has the DNA TGTGCCAGCAGCTTATACCCTCGGGACACTGAAGCTTTCTTT. Its protein product is CASSLYPRDTEAFF.

This clone was observed a single time. The chain recombines TRBV20-1 with TRBJ1-1; maybe TRBD1 (6 bases). From germline, CDR1 is DFQATT and CDR2 SNEGSKA (reference sequence). This CDR3 has 10 residues. V was cut by 5 bases and J by 7 bases, with 8 bases left in between. The CDR3 sequence: CSAQGLEAFF. The CDR3 DNA reads as TGCAGTGCTCAGGGGCTTGAAGCTTTCTTT.

This chain uses TRBV9 with TRBJ2-1; 7 nucleotides line up with TRBD2. J was trimmed by 4 bases and V by 0 bases; bases with no gene match: 4. The CDR3 covers 15 residues. The V gene's germline CDR1 is SGDLS and CDR2 YYNGEE. In DNA, the CDR3 is TGTGCCAGCAGCGTAGTGGCTAGCGGATACAATGAGCAGTTCTTC. It specifies CASSVVASGYNEQFF.

V is TRBV27 and J is TRBJ2-7, with D possibly matching TRBD2 (6 bases). This CDR3 is 15 amino acids long. Trimming removed 3 bases at V and 1 base at J, with 13 bases between. CDR1 is MNHEY, CDR2 SMNVEV, per germline (reference sequence). The CDR3 sequence: CASSFRKEGSYEQYF. The CDR3 bases are TGTGCCAGCAGTTTTAGGAAGGAGGGGTCCTACGAGCAGTACTTC.

CDR3 amino acids: CASSLFGGSSNQPQHF. Here the CDR3 DNA reads TGTGCCAGCAGCTTGTTTGGGGGGTCGAGCAATCAGCCCCAGCATTTT. The chain carries TRBV5-5 and TRBJ1-5; D is possibly TRBD1 (5 bases). Trimming removed 1 base at V and 1 base at J, with 12 bases between. The CDR3 has 16 amino acids. Germline CDR1 SGHKS, CDR2 YYEKEE (reference sequence).

This clone was found once. The chain employs TRBV6-5 and TRBJ2-7, with 7 bases lining up with TRBD1. CDR1 is MNHEY, CDR2 SVGAGI, per germline. The CDR3 spans 14 residues. With V trimmed by 8 bases and J by 4 bases, 11 bases remained unmatched. The CDR3 is CASGSHRGVYEQYF. The CDR3, as DNA: TGTGCCAGCGGAAGCCACAGGGGTGTATACGAGCAGTACTTC.

The chain uses TRBV3-1 (or the pseudogene TRBV3-2) and TRBJ2-3, with D perhaps TRBD2 (6 bases). The V end was cut by 3 bases, the J end by 4 bases, with 11 bases between. CDR1 and CDR2 (germline): LGHDT, YNNKEL (reference sequence). This CDR3 is built from 14 residues. CDR3 bases: TGTGCCAGCAGCCATGCTCTAGCGCCAGATACGCAGTATTTT. This codes for CASSHALAPDTQYF.

This clone was recorded once. DNA of the CDR3: TGTGCTACAGAATCCGGGACAGGGGAAATTGGCTACACCTTC. Protein sequence: CATESGTGEIGYTF. This chain joins TRBV12-5 and TRBJ1-2, with TRBD1 matching 10 bases. V was pared by 10 bases and J by 7 bases, with 12 bases of the junction left unmatched. Germline CDR1 is LGHNT and CDR2 is FRNRAP. The CDR3 consists of 14 residues.

The chain is built from TRBV11-2 and TRBJ1-1; 9 bases are a match to TRBD1. Germline CDR1 reads SGHAT; CDR2 reads FQNNGV. V trimming: 3 bases; J trimming: 0 bases; junction bases outside the gene matches: 11. The CDR3 extends over 18 amino acids. Here the CDR3 reads CASSLDGTGRTMNTEAFF. The CDR3 DNA sequence: TGTGCCAGCAGCTTGGACGGGACAGGGAGGACCATGAACACTGAAGCTTTCTTT.

The count of this clone is one. This sequence joins TRBV19 and TRBJ2-7, with 7 positions matching TRBD1. This CDR3 comprises 14 residues. The V gene end was trimmed by 5 bases and the J gene end by 0 bases; junction bases not matched to a gene: 4. Germline-derived CDR1 and CDR2 are LNHDA and SQIVND (reference sequence). The CDR3 loop reads CASSLTGTSYEQYF. The CDR3 coding sequence is TGTGCCAGTAGTTTGACAGGGACCTCCTACGAGCAGTACTTC.